This passage covers 26 T cell receptor beta chains from one sample sequenced in a study of monozygotic twins with cystic fibrosis. Using immunoSEQ multiplex PCR, the repertoire was profiled, and TCRdb retains in-frame clones only, with some absent. The sample records approximately 27,000 clones, less than 95% being singletons. Sequenced: blood. The receptors originated from a girl aged 2-10 years with cystic fibrosis.

V is TRBV5-4 and J is TRBJ2-1; no clear D. This CDR3 contains 12 residues. V was shortened by 3 bases and J by 6 bases, with 7 bases between the two germline ends. Germline-derived CDR1 and CDR2 are SGHNT and YYREEE (reference sequence). The CDR3 DNA reads TGTGCCAGCAGCTCGCCCCCCAATGAGCAGTTCTTC. Amino acid sequence: CASSSPPNEQFF.

The rearrangement joins TRBV27 to TRBJ2-2; possibly TRBD1 or TRBD2 for D (6 bases each). The germline CDR1 and CDR2 sequences are MNHEY and SMNVEV (reference sequence). This CDR3 comprises 16 residues. V gave up 4 bases and J gave up 5 bases, with 17 bases separating them. CDR3 region: CASSSFPGAATGELFF. In DNA, the CDR3 is TGTGCCAGCAGTTCCTTTCCGGGGGCCGCGACCGGGGAGCTGTTTTTT.

This chain links TRBV5-3 with TRBJ1-2, with no clear D. TRBV5-3 is identified as an open reading frame with a role that is uncertain. CDR3 length: 14 amino acids. V gave up 0 bases and J gave up 3 bases, with 9 bases separating them. The CDR3 nucleotides are TGTGCCAGAAGCTTGGACCCCACGGACTATGGCTACACCTTC. Its translation: CARSLDPTDYGYTF.

V gene TRBV7-3 combines with J gene TRBJ1-2; D is unclear. V was clipped by 2 bases and J by 4 bases, with 8 bases between them. This CDR3 region has 13 residues. The germline V gene has CDR1 SGHTA and CDR2 FQGTGA. The DNA for the CDR3 is TGTGCCAGCAGCTTAGGTGGTGGCTATGGCTACACCTTC. This encodes CASSLGGGYGYTF.

This clone was detected only a few times. This chain joins TRBV14 and TRBJ1-1; D gene uncertain. The CDR3 consists of 13 residues. The V and J ends lost 2 bases and 4 bases respectively, with 8 bases between them. The germline V gene encodes CDR1 SGHDN and CDR2 FVKESK. CDR3 sequence reads: CASSQSLSTEAFF. In nucleotides, the CDR3 is TGTGCCAGCAGCCAAAGTCTCTCCACTGAAGCTTTCTTT.

The chain recombines TRBV7-9 with TRBJ2-5; 8 bases align to TRBD2. Germline CDR1 is SEHNR and CDR2 is FQNEAQ (reference sequence). V trimming: 2 bases; J trimming: 2 bases; junction bases outside the gene matches: 1. This CDR3 comprises 14 residues. The CDR3 region has the DNA TGTGCCAGCAGCTTATTAGCGGGGCAAGAGACCCAGTACTTC. This encodes CASSLLAGQETQYF.

V usage is TRBV5-5 and J usage is TRBJ2-7; possibly TRBD2 for D (6 bases). Per the germline V gene, CDR1 is SGHKS and CDR2 is YYEKEE (reference sequence). Trimming stripped 2 bases from V and 1 base from J, with 16 bases between. This CDR3 region has 16 residues. The CDR3 bases are TGTGCCAGCAGCTTATCATCCGGGGGAAGGTCCTACGAGCAGTACTTC. Translating it yields CASSLSSGGRSYEQYF.

Written as DNA, the CDR3 is TGTGCCAGCAGTTACCGGGACAGGAATGGCTACACCTTC. It is translated as CASSYRDRNGYTF. This chain links TRBV6-5 with TRBJ1-2, with 8 bases lining up with TRBD1. CDR1 and CDR2 (germline): MNHEY, SVGAGI. The CDR3 runs 13 residues. Losses at the gene ends were 2 bases for V and 6 bases for J; bases not matched to a gene: 2.

The chain has TRBV9 and TRBJ2-3; D not certain. This CDR3 spans 13 amino acids. Germline V gives CDR1 SGDLS, CDR2 YYNGEE. The ends were cut back, 1 base at V and 1 base at J, with 4 bases in the middle. CDR3 sequence reads: CASSVFGTDTQYF. The DNA of the CDR3 is TGTGCCAGCAGCGTATTCGGCACAGATACGCAGTATTTT.

This clone was seen a single time. The chain carries TRBV6-5 and TRBJ2-6; no clear D gene. The ends were cut back, 4 bases at V and 2 bases at J, with 3 bases in the middle. Germline assignment: CDR1 MNHEY and CDR2 SVGAGI. The length of the CDR3 is 13 residues. CDR3: CASSLAGANVLTF. The CDR3 DNA reads TGTGCCAGCAGTTTGGCTGGGGCCAACGTCCTGACTTTC.

V usage is TRBV18 and J usage is TRBJ1-2; 7 positions match TRBD1. CDR1 is KGHSH, CDR2 LQKENI, per germline. The CDR3 sequence is 17 residues long. V was clipped by 2 bases and J by 2 bases; unmatched bases: 11. This CDR3 reads CASSPSFSAGGNYGYTF. The CDR3 nucleotides read TGTGCCAGCTCACCAAGTTTTTCGGCAGGGGGGAACTATGGCTACACCTTC.

V usage is TRBV5-6 and J usage is TRBJ1-2; tentative D call: TRBD1 (5 bases). This CDR3 contains 13 residues. The germline CDR1 and CDR2 sequences are SGHDT and YYEEEE. Deletions cut 0 bases from V and 7 bases from J, with 10 bases between. CDR3 protein: CASSLVGGGGYTF. The CDR3 DNA follows: TGTGCCAGCAGCTTGGTTGGCGGGGGTGGCTACACCTTC.

This clone was seen a single time. The chain recombines TRBV20-1 with TRBJ2-3; D remains unclear. The CDR3 totals 11 residues. The germline CDR1 and CDR2 sequences are DFQATT and SNEGSKA (reference sequence). Trimming removed 2 bases from V and 3 bases from J, with 3 bases in between. The CDR3 nucleotides are TGCAGTGCTAGATGGACAGATACGCAGTATTTT. This encodes CSARWTDTQYF.

This clone was observed a few times. The V call is TRBV4-3, the J call TRBJ1-2; D call uncertain. The CDR3 has 12 amino acids. The V and J ends lost 3 bases and 0 bases respectively, with 2 bases between them. Germline values: CDR1 LGHNA, CDR2 YSLEER. The DNA of the CDR3 is TGCGCCAGCAGCCACTCTAACTATGGCTACACCTTC. Encoded protein: CASSHSNYGYTF.

The chain carries TRBV27 and TRBJ2-5; the match to TRBD1 covers 9 bases. Trimming removed 7 bases from V and 1 base from J; junction bases left unmatched: 7. The CDR3 is 15 amino acids. Germline loops: CDR1 MNHEY, CDR2 SMNVEV (reference sequence). The DNA of the CDR3 is TGTGCCAGCATGCGACAGGGGGTTGCCCAAGAGACCCAGTACTTC. It specifies CASMRQGVAQETQYF.

The chain is built from TRBV10-3 and TRBJ1-1; 9 bases are a match to TRBD1. The CDR3 length is 15 residues. CDR1 is ENHRY, CDR2 SYGVKD, per germline. J lost 3 bases, V lost 3 bases, and 5 bases had no gene match. The CDR3 region is CAISDPGQGDTEAFF. CDR3 in DNA: TGTGCCATCAGTGACCCGGGACAGGGCGACACTGAAGCTTTCTTT.

CDR3 in amino acids: CALQDRGLNYGYTF. The CDR3 DNA is TGTGCCTTACAAGACAGGGGGTTGAACTATGGCTACACCTTC. The chain combines TRBV30 with TRBJ1-2, with 9 nucleotides matching TRBD1. The CDR3 is made up of 14 amino acids. V shed 7 bases and J 2 bases; nucleotides not matched to a gene: 8. CDR1 and CDR2 (germline): GTSNPN, SVGIG (reference sequence).

This clone was detected a few times. CDR3 residues: CASSPQAGYGYTF. CDR3 DNA: TGTGCCAGCAGCCCTCAGGCAGGCTATGGCTACACCTTC. The rearrangement joins TRBV7-2 to TRBJ1-2; no clear D. Germline lookup yields CDR1 SGHTA and CDR2 FQGNSA. The CDR3 consists of 13 residues. Trimming removed 5 bases from V and 4 bases from J, with 11 bases in between. The full variable domain, with the rest looked up from reference TRBV7-2 and TRBJ1-2, is GAGVSQSPSNKVTEKGKDVELRCDPISGHTALYWYRQSLGQGLEFLIYFQGNSAPDKSGLPSDRFSAERTGGSVSTLTIQRTQQEDSAVYLCASSPQAGYGYTFGSGTRLTVV.

This chain connects TRBV5-6 to TRBJ2-3; D remains ambiguous. Germline V gene data show CDR1 as SGHDT and CDR2 as YYEEEE. V lost 4 bases to trimming and J lost 2 bases, with 14 bases between them. CDR3 length: 15 residues. CDR3 nucleotides: TGTGCCAGCAGCCCTGGCCTCAGGTCCACAGATACGCAGTATTTT. Its protein is CASSPGLRSTDTQYF.

The rearrangement joins TRBV2 to TRBJ2-2, with D unclear. V was pared by 0 bases and J by 0 bases, with 11 bases between. This CDR3 spans 17 amino acids. In germline, CDR1 is SNHLY, CDR2 FYNNEI. Here the CDR3 reads CASSEALALTNTGELFF. The CDR3 DNA sequence: TGTGCCAGCAGTGAAGCGTTGGCGCTGACGAACACCGGGGAGCTGTTTTTT.

This rearrangement joins TRBV7-9 to TRBJ1-4, with TRBD1 as a possible D gene (6 bases). V was clipped by 3 bases and J by 8 bases, with 13 bases between them. CDR3 length: 14 amino acids. Germline V gives CDR1 SEHNR, CDR2 FQNEAQ (reference sequence). The CDR3 DNA sequence: TGTGCCAGCAGCTTGGGTCAGGGGAGCGAAAAACTGTTTTTT. This sequence encodes CASSLGQGSEKLFF.

The chain combines TRBV4-1 with TRBJ1-2; D gene uncertain. Per germline, CDR1 MGHRA and CDR2 YSYEKL. There are 13 residues in the CDR3. V was pared by 4 bases and J by 3 bases, with 9 bases between. The CDR3 DNA sequence: TGCGCCAGCAGCCGGACGGACCACTATGGCTACACCTTC. Translation: CASSRTDHYGYTF.

This sequence joins TRBV5-5 and TRBJ2-5; weak D call: TRBD2 (6 bases). V dropped 4 bases and J dropped 0 bases, with 10 bases sitting between them. The CDR3 length is 14 residues. Germline V gene sequence: CDR1 SGHKS, CDR2 YYEKEE (reference sequence). The CDR3 nucleotides read TGTGCCAGCAGCCCGGGGACTTACCAAGAGACCCAGTACTTC. Its protein product is CASSPGTYQETQYF.

This chain connects TRBV23-1 to TRBJ1-4; 8 nucleotides match TRBD1. TRBV23-1 is sorted into the ORF group, with uncertain function. This CDR3 is built from 14 residues. V dropped 2 bases and J dropped 5; count of bases not matched to a gene: 1. The CDR3 DNA sequence: TGCGCCAGCAGTCAAAGACAGGGGAATGAAAAACTGTTTTTT. Residues: CASSQRQGNEKLFF.

This chain joins TRBV4-1 and TRBJ2-2; perhaps D is TRBD1 or TRBD2 (5 bases each). The germline gives CDR1 MGHRA, CDR2 YSYEKL. Between the trimmed V and J ends, which lost 1 base and 0 bases, there was a span of 18 bases. The CDR3 covers 19 residues. Here the CDR3 reads CASSQAGTLQNTNTGELFF. CDR3 in DNA: TGCGCCAGCAGCCAAGCCGGGACCCTACAAAATACGAACACCGGGGAGCTGTTTTTT.

V is TRBV5-6 and J is TRBJ1-6; D gene uncertain. Trimming pared 4 bases from V and 3 bases from J, leaving 8 bases between. Germline V gene data show CDR1 as SGHDT and CDR2 as YYEEEE. This CDR3 contains 14 residues. The CDR3 DNA sequence: TGTGCCAGCAGCACCATAGTCTATAATTCACCCCTCCACTTT. Its translation is CASSTIVYNSPLHF.